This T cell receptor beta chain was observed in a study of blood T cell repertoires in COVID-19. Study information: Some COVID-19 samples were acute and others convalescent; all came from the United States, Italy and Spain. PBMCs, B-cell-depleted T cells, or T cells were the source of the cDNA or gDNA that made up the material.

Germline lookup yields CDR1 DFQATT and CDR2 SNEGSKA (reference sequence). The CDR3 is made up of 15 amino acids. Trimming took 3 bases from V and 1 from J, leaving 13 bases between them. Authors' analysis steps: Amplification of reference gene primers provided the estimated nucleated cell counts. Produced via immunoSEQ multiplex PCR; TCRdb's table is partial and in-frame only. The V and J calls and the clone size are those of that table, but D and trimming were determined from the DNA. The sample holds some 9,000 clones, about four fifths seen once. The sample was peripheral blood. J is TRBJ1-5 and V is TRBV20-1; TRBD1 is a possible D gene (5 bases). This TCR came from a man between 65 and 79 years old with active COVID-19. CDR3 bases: TGCAGTGCTAGTGGGGGGGTATGGAGCAATCAGCCCCAGCATTTT. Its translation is CSASGGVWSNQPQHF.